This TCR beta chain was obtained from a study of beta chain features in type 1 diabetes. There are a few counts of this clone. Its target is not known. Germline assignment: CDR1 SEHNR and CDR2 FQNEAQ (reference sequence). V gave up 3 bases and J gave up 10 bases, with 10 bases separating them. This CDR3 has 13 residues. Every donor had blood drawn once into heparin, 90 to 150 mL on average. The investigators reverse transcribed all of the isolated RNA, so they sequenced expressed TCRB transcripts. Samples drawn from stem cell-like memory T cells averaged around 1 million reads. Data came from immunoSEQ multiplex PCR; TCRdb stores just in-frame clones and leaves some out. The sample yields 20,000 to 25,000 clones, less than 75% seen once. Notes on the study in general: Type 1 diabetes patients had TCRB CDR3s that were shorter (moderately but significantly so) in all four CD4+ subsets. The naive, central memory and Treg TCRB repertoires of patients appeared to be more similar to one another than those of healthy donors. Diminished insertions and augmented deletions at VDJ junctions characterized type 1 diabetes patients.

The chain carries TRBV7-9 and TRBJ1-6; D call uncertain. Sequences were obtained from stem cell memory CD4+ T cells from blood. The receptor's source is a man younger than 35 with type 1 diabetes. CDR3 in amino acids: CASSFGFGSPLHF. As DNA, the CDR3 is TGTGCCAGCAGCTTCGGGTTTGGGTCACCCCTCCACTTT.